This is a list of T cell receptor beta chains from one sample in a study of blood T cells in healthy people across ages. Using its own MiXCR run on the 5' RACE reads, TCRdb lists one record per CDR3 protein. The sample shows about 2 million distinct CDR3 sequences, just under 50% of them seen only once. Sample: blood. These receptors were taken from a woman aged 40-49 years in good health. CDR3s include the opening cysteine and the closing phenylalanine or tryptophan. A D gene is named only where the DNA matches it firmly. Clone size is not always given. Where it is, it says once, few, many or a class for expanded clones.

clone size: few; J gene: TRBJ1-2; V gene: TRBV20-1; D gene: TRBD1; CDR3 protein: CSARLIRDRGGANYGYTF; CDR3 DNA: TGCAGTGCCCGTTTAATCCGGGACAGGGGAGGGGCTAACTATGGCTACACCTTC
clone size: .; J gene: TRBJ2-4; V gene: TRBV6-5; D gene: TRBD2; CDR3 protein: CASSYSKLAGVRNIQYF; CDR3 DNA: TGTGCCAGCAGTTACTCGAAACTAGCGGGGGTTAGAAACATTCAGTACTTC
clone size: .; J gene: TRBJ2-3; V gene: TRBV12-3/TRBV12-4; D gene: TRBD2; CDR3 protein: CASRSGTSGAADTQYF; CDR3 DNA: TGTGCCAGCAGAAGCGGGACTAGCGGGGCCGCAGATACGCAGTATTTT
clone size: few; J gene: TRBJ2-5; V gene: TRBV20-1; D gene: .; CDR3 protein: CSATAGGLGETQYF; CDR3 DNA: TGCAGTGCTACCGCTGGGGGGTTAGGAGAGACCCAGTACTTC
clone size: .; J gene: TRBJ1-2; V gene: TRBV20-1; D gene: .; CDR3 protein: CSARDLGRANYGYTF; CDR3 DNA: TGCAGTGCTAGAGATCTCGGCAGAGCTAACTATGGCTACACCTTC
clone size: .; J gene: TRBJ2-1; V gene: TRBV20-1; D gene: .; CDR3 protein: CSAETRNSYNEQFF; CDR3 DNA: TGCAGTGCTGAGACCCGGAACTCCTACAATGAGCAGTTCTTC
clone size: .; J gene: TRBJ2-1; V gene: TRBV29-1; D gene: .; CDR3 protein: CSVGIDQRHNNEQFF; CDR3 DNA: TGCAGCGTTGGCATCGACCAGCGGCATAACAATGAGCAGTTCTTC
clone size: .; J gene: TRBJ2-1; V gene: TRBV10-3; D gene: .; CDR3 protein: CAIRAQGREQFF; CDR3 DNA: TGTGCCATCAGGGCGCAGGGACGTGAGCAGTTCTTC
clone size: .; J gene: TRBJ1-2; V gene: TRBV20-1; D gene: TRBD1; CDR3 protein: CSARNPGQNYGYTF; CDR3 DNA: TGCAGTGCTAGAAATCCGGGACAGAACTATGGCTACACCTTC
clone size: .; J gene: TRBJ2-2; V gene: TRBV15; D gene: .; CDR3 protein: CATSRAGGELFF; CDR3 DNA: TGTGCCACCAGCAGAGCCGGGGGGGAGCTGTTTTTT
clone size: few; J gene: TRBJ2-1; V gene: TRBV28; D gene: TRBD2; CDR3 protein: CASSPQERGGYNEQFF; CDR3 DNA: TGTGCCAGCAGTCCCCAGGAGCGGGGGGGATACAATGAGCAGTTCTTC
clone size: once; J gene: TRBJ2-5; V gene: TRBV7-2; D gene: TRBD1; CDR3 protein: CASAVDREETQYF; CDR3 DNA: TGTGCCAGCGCAGTCGACAGGGAAGAGACCCAGTACTTC
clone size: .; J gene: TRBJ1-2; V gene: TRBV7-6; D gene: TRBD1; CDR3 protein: CASSLAYQSSTGEYGYTF; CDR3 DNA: TGTGCCAGCAGCTTAGCCTACCAAAGTTCGACAGGGGAGTATGGCTACACCTTC
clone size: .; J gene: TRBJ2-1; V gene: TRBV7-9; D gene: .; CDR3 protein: CASSWGRLTHNEQFF; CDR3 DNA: TGTGCCAGCAGCTGGGGTAGGCTTACGCACAATGAGCAGTTCTTC
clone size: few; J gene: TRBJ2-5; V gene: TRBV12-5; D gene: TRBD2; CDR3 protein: CASGLHSGGPRGETQYF; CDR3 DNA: TGTGCTAGTGGTTTGCATAGCGGGGGTCCCCGGGGAGAGACCCAGTACTTC
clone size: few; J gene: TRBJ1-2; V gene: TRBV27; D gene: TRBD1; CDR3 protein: CASSSGQFDYGYTF; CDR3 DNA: TGTGCCAGCAGTTCGGGACAGTTCGACTATGGCTACACCTTC
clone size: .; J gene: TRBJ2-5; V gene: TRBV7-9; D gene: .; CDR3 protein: CASSPYGGFGETQYF; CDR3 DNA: TGTGCCAGCAGCCCCTACGGGGGCTTCGGGGAGACCCAGTACTTC
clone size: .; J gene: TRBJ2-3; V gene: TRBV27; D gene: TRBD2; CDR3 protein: CASSSGLAGETLLGTDTQYF; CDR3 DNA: TGTGCCAGCAGTTCCGGACTAGCGGGGGAGACCTTACTTGGCACAGATACGCAGTATTTT
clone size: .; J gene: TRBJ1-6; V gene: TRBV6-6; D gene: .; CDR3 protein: CASISEGRRALHF; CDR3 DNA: TGTGCCAGCATCTCAGAAGGGCGACGGGCCCTCCACTTT
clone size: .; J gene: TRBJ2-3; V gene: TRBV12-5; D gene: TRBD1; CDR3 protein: CASGLATGVNTDTQYF; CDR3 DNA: TGTGCTAGTGGGTTGGCGACAGGGGTTAACACAGATACGCAGTATTTT
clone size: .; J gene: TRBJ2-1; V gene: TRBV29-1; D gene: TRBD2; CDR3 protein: CSVPWAGGYNGQFF; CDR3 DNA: TGCAGCGTTCCTTGGGCGGGGGGTTACAATGGGCAGTTCTTC
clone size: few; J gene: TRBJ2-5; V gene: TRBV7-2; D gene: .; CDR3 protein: CASRVGRVWETQYF; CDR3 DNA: TGTGCCAGCAGGGTCGGTCGAGTTTGGGAGACCCAGTACTTC
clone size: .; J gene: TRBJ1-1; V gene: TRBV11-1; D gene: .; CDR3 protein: CASSFTTNTEAFF; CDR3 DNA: TGTGCCAGCAGCTTTACAACGAACACTGAAGCTTTCTTT
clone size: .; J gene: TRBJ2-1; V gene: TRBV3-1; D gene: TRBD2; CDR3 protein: CASSQVSGGHNEQFF; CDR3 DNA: TGTGCCAGCAGCCAAGTTAGCGGGGGACACAATGAGCAGTTCTTC
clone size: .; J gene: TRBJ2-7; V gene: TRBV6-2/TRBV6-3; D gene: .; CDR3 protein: CASSDQVTRGEQYF; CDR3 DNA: TGTGCCAGCAGTGACCAGGTTACCCGGGGGGAGCAGTACTTC